This T cell receptor (beta chain) was recovered during a study of blood T cells in healthy people across ages. The sample holds a few counts of this clonotype. A second PCR, run for 7 to 11 cycles, used a sample-barcoded 5' primer plus a J-beta primer mix. A single record per CDR3 protein comes from TCRdb applying MiXCR to the 5' RACE reads. Altogether about 970,000 distinct CDR3 sequences are present, 45% to 60% being singletons, with the ten largest covering about a fifth. CDR3 length: 16 amino acids. Trimming took 6 bases from V and 5 from J; bases not matched to a gene: 15. The J gene is TRBJ2-7, the V gene TRBV12-3 or TRBV12-4; TRBD1 matches 8 bases. Sequences were obtained from blood. The receptor comes from an older woman in good health. CDR3 protein: CASSRSPQGVENEQYF. The CDR3 nucleotides are TGTGCCAGCAGCCGTTCCCCACAGGGGGTGGAAAACGAGCAGTACTTC.